The present entry profiles one TCR beta chain with its context. The antigen remains undetermined. Between the trimmed V and J ends, which lost 5 bases and 4 bases, there was a span of 6 bases. CDR3 length equals 12 residues. The germline gives CDR1 SGHVS, CDR2 FQNEAQ. In the ViraFEST assay, antigen-specific CD4+ clonotypes were identified by expansion after peptide-pool stimulation. Culturing for around 10 days preceded CD4+ T cell isolation. Two doses of BNT162b2 or mRNA-1273 vaccine were administered to participants. Profiled with immunoSEQ multiplex PCR; TCRdb holds only in-frame clones, not every one. The sample consists of about 59,000 clones, around 78% of them appearing once. The sample comes from a study of vaccination effects on CD4 cells after COVID-19. The overall study: It was a median of 72 days after the second dose that post-vaccine samples were obtained. Study conclusions and caveats: Convalescent patients were scarce in the study, and it lacked early post-infection timepoints. Cross-reaction with common cold coronaviruses was seen in only 1 of 255 vaccine-induced clones from healthy vaccinees.

Sequencing used CD4+ T cells from PBMCs cultured with HCoV-OC43 spike peptides, obtained after COVID-19 vaccination. The subset is: HCoV-OC43 spike overlapping peptide pool stimulation. The J gene is TRBJ1-3, the V gene TRBV7-8, with D unclear. This sequence was found in a human donor who received a COVID-19 vaccine. DNA of the CDR3: TGTGCCAGCAGCCTCCAGGGAAACACCATATATTTT. It yields the protein CASSLQGNTIYF.